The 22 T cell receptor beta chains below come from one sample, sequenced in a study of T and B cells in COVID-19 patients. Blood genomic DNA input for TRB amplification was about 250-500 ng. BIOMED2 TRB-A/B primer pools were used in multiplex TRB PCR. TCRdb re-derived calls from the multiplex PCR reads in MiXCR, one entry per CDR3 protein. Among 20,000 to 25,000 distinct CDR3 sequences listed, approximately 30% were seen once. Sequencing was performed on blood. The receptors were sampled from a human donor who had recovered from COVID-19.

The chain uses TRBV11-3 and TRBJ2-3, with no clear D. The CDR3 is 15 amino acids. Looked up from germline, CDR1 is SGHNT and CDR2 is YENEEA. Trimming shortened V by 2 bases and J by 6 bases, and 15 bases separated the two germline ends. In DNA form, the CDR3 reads TGTGCCAGCAGCTTAAGTGACCCTCATATGGATACGCAGTATTTT. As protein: CASSLSDPHMDTQYF.

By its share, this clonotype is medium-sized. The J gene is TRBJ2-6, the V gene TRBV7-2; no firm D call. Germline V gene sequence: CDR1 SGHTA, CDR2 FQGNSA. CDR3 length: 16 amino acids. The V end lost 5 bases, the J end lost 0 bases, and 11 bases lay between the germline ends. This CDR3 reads CASSPRAPSGANVLTF. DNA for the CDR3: TGTGCCAGCAGCCCCCGGGCCCCCTCTGGGGCCAACGTCCTGACTTTC.

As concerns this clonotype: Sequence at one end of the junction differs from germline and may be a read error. CDR3 nucleotide sequence: TGCGCCAGCAGCTTGGGTGGGCGCGGCTATGGCTACACCTTC. This codes for CASSLGGRGYGYTF. V gene TRBV5-5 combines with J gene TRBJ1-2, with D unclear. The germline CDR1 and CDR2 sequences are SGHKS and YYEKEE (reference sequence). This CDR3 region has 14 residues.

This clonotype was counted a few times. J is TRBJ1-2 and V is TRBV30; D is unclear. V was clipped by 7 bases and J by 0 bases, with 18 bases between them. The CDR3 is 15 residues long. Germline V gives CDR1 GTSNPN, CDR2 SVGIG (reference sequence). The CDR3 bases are TGTGCCTTTTCAAGGACCATTTGGACTAACTATGGCTACACCTTC. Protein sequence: CAFSRTIWTNYGYTF.

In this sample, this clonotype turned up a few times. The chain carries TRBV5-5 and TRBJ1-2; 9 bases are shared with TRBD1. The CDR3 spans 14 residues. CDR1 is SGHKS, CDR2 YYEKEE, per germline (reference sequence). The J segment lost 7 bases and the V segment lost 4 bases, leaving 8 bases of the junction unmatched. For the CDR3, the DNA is TGTGCCAGCAGCCTGGGACAGGGAGCGGGTGGCTACACCTTC. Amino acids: CASSLGQGAGGYTF.

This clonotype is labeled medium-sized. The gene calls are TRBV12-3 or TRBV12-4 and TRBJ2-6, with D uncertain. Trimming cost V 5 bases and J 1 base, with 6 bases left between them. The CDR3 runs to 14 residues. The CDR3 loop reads CASSRVSGANVLTF. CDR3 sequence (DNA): TGTGCCAGCAGTCGGGTTTCTGGGGCCAACGTCCTGACTTTC.

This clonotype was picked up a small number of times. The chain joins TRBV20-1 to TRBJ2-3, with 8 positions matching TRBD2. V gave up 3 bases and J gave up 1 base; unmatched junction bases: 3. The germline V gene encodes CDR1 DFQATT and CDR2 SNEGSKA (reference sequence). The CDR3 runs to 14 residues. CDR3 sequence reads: CSARSGGGTDTQYF. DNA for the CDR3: TGCAGTGCTAGGTCCGGGGGGGGCACAGATACGCAGTATTTT.

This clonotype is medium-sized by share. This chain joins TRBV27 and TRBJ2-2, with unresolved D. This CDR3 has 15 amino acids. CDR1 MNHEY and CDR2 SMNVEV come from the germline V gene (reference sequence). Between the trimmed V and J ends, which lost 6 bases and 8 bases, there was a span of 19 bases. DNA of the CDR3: TGTGCCAGCAGACCCCAGATAACCATGGGTGGGGAGCTGTTTTTT. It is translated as CASRPQITMGGELFF.

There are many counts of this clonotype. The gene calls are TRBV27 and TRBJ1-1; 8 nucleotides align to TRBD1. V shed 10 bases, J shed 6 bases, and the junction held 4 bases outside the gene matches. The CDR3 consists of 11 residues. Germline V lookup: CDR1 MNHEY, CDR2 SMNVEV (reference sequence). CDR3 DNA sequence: TGTGCCATCATACAGGGGGCTGAAGCTTTCTTT. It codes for CAIIQGAEAFF.

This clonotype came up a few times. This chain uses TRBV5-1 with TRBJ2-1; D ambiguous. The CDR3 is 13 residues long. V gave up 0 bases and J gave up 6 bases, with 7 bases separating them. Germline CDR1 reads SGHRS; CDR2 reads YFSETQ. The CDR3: CASSLAGLNEQFF. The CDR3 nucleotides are TGCGCCAGCAGCTTGGCAGGCCTCAATGAGCAGTTCTTC.

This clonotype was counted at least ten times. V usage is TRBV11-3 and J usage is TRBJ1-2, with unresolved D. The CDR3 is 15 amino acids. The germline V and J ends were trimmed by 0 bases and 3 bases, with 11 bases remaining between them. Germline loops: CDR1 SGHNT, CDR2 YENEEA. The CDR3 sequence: CASSLDHEGYYGYTF. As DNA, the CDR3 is TGTGCCAGCAGCTTAGATCATGAGGGCTACTATGGCTACACCTTC.

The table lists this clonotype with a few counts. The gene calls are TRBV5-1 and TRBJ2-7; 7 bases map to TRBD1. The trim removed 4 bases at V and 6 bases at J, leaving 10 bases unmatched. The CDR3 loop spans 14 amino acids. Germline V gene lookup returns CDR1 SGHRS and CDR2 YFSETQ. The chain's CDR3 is CASSPGQVLGEQYF. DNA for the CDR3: TGCGCCAGCAGCCCAGGACAGGTACTTGGCGAGCAGTACTTC.

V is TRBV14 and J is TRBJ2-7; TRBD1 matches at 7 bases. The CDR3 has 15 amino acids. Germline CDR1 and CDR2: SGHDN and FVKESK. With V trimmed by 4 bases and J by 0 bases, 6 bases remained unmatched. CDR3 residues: CASSRTGQPSYEQYF. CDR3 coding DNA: TGTGCCAGCAGCCGGACGGGACAGCCCTCCTACGAGCAGTACTTC.

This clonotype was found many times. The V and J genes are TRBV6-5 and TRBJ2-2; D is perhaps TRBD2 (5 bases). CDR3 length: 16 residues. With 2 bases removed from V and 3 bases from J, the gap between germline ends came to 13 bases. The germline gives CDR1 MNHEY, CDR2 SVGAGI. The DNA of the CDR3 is TGTGCCAGCAGTTACGGGAGCAATTGGGACACCGGGGAGCTGTTTTTT. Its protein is CASSYGSNWDTGELFF.

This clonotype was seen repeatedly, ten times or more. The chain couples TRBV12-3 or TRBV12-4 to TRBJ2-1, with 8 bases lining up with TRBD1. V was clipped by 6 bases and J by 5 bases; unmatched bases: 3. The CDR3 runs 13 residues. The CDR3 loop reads CASSRQGHNEQFF. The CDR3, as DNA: TGTGCCAGCAGCCGACAGGGGCACAATGAGCAGTTCTTC.

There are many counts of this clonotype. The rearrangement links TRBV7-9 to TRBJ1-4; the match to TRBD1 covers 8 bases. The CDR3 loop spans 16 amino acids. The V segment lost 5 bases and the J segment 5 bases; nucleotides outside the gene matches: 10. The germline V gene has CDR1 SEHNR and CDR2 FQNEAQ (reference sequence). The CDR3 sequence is CASSLSYTGGNEKLFF. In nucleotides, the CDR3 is TGTGCCAGCAGCCTTTCTTATACAGGGGGAAATGAAAAACTGTTTTTT.

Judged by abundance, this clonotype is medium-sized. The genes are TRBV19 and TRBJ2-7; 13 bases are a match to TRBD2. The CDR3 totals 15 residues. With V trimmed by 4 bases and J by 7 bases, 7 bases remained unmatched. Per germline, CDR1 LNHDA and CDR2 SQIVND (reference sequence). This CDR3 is CASSSWTSGGGEQYF. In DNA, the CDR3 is TGTGCCAGTAGTAGCTGGACTAGCGGGGGAGGAGAGCAGTACTTC.

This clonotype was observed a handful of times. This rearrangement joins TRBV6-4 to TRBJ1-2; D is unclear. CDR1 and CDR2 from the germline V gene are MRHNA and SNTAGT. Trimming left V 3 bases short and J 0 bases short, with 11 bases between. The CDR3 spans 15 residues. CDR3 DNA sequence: TGTGCCAGCAGTGAGGAGGGATCGCCTAACTATGGCTACACCTTC. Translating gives CASSEEGSPNYGYTF.

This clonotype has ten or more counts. CDR3 residues: CASRGNGPTGELFF. In DNA, the CDR3 is TGTGCCAGCCGGGGAAATGGACCCACCGGGGAGCTGTTTTTT. V and J are TRBV6-5 and TRBJ2-2, with TRBD2 as a possible D gene (5 bases). The germline CDR1 and CDR2 sequences are MNHEY and SVGAGI. The length of the CDR3 is 14 residues. The ends were cut back, 8 bases at V and 4 bases at J, with 14 bases in the middle.

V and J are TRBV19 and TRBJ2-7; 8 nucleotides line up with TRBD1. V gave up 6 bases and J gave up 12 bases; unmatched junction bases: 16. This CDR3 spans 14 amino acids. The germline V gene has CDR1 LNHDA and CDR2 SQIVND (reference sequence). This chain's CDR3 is CASRPGTDRAVRYF. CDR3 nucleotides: TGTGCCAGTAGACCCGGGACGGACAGGGCGGTGCGGTACTTC.

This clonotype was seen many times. The CDR3 here is CASSQWTGSNQPQHF. As DNA, the CDR3 is TGTGCCAGCAGCCAATGGACAGGTAGCAATCAGCCCCAGCATTTT. The rearrangement joins TRBV7-4 to TRBJ1-5, with 7 bases lining up with TRBD1. Germline V gives CDR1 SGHVT, CDR2 SQSDAQ. This CDR3 contains 15 residues. V lost 5 bases and J lost 0; bases outside the gene matches: 4.

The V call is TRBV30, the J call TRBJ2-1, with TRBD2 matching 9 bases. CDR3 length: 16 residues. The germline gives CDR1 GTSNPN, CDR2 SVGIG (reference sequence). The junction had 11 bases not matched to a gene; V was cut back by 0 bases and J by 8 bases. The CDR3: CAWSVPSSGGLDEQFF. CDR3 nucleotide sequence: TGTGCCTGGAGTGTACCGAGTAGCGGGGGCCTCGATGAGCAGTTCTTC.